The present TCR beta chain was sequenced within a study of T cell responses to AZD1222 COVID-19 vaccine (dated by TCRdb to the early 2020s). Notes on the research overall: Because spike-specific TCR depth and breadth did not differ between the two schedules, AZD1222 recipients who got a second dose at roughly 4 weeks were pooled with those who got a second dose at roughly 12 weeks. A total of more than 230 trial participants underwent TCR sequencing, of whom 200 to 220 received two doses of AZD1222 and about 26 received two doses of the MenACWY control vaccine. Trial participants were enrolled by age into subgroups of 18-55, 56-69 and 70-plus years, and around 140, 26 and 57 TCR-sequenced participants, respectively, were included in these subgroups. Results and caveats for the whole study, not just this receptor: Participants were mostly white British and included more females than males, and it was suggested by the authors that clonal diversity may have been underestimated. In the small 56-69-year group, the increase in depth fell short of significance, most likely because of low power. Reportedly, close to half of the unique spike-specific TCRs recognized epitopes lying outside the regions that are mutated in the B.1.351 and B.1.1.7 variants. Because no day 14 peak-response samples were available, repertoires were characterized only after the peak T cell response. Conclusions about previously exposed vaccinees are limited, since just five or six AZD1222 recipients were seropositive for SARS-CoV-2 at baseline. After two AZD1222 doses, spike-specific TCR breadth and depth were significantly higher than at day 0 and than in MenACWY recipients. CD4 TCRs associated with the vaccine covered the entire spike protein, and the dominant responses were in regions 160-218 and 743-854.

Worth noting for this clone: The target of this receptor is not known. No base qualities exist here, and no much larger clone lies one base off it.

CDR1 and CDR2 are drawn from the germline V gene (reference sequence): GTSNPN, SVGIG. Inclusive of the bounding cysteine and phenylalanine, the CDR3 is 12 residues long. Just the 36-base CDR3 DNA is kept, in frame starting at base 1. V lost 2 bases and J lost 2 bases; the stretch between them is 4 bases long. The label giving this sample's time point can be read as: baseline before first vaccination. Vaccinee samples were obtained from the UK trials COV001 and COV002, which included a single-blind randomized controlled phase 2/3 trial of AZD1222 (ChAdOx1 nCoV-19) in healthy adults. For TCRbeta chain sequencing, PBMC samples from trial participants were taken at day 0 and at day 28 after the second dose. The CDR3 regions of human TCRbeta chains were analyzed by immunosequencing. Per the source publication's procedure: TCRs in the repertoires were compared against a reference library of SARS-CoV-2-specific TCRs that had been generated with the MIRA antigen-specificity platform. Breadth was defined as the fraction of unique TCRs that were SARS-CoV-2-associated, and depth was defined as the fraction of total T cells that were SARS-CoV-2-associated. Using the MIRA data, each spike-specific TCR was assigned both to the spike region to which the TCR was reactive and to a CD4 or CD8 class. Log10-transformed breadth and depth values were compared by one-way ANOVA with Sidak's multiple comparisons tests. The clones in this table, taken by TCRdb from immuneACCESS, are in-frame only. Not every clone is retained; where verified, under half of the shortfall comes from an unresolved V gene, and the cause of the rest is unknown. V, J and clone size are taken as reported in that table, and D and trimming were inferred from the DNA itself. The sample table records tens of thousands of clones; approximately 83% of these occur just once. The top ten clonotypes cover 11% to 15% of the sample.

The source material was peripheral blood, sampled on day 0 of AZD1222 vaccination. This receptor was identified in an adult in good health. The V and J segments used are TRBV30 and TRBJ2-1, with no reliable assignment of the D segment. The nucleotide sequence reads as follows: TGTGCCTGGAGTACCACCTACAATGAGCAGTTCTTC. It is translated as CAWSTTYNEQFF.